A selection of T cell receptor beta chains follows, all from one sample in a study of blood T cell repertoires in COVID-19. Assay: immunoSEQ multiplex PCR; the TCRdb copy retains only in-frame clones and omits some. The sample records approximately 220,000 clones, around four fifths being singletons. What was sequenced was peripheral blood. These TCRs come from a man in his forties with acute or convalescent COVID-19. Both conserved end residues are part of each CDR3. A D gene is named only where the DNA matches it firmly. Not all rows give a size; the values are once, few, many and, for expanded clones, a class.

>NA|TRBV2|NA|TRBJ1-2
CASSEDGSSGGYTF
TGTGCCAGCAGTGAAGATGGGAGCTCCGGGGGCTACACCTTC
>TRBD2|TRBV6-4|NA|TRBJ2-1
CASSASGSSYNEQFF
TGTGCCAGCAGTGCTAGCGGATCCTCCTACAATGAGCAGTTCTTC
>TRBD1|TRBV19|NA|TRBJ1-2
CASSPDRAYGYTF
TGTGCCAGTAGTCCGGACAGGGCTTACGGCTACACCTTC
>NA|TRBV18|NA|TRBJ2-7
CASSPGAYEQYF
TGTGCCAGCTCACCCGGGGCCTACGAGCAGTACTTC
>TRBD1|TRBV2|NA|TRBJ1-4
CASTADREGKLFF
TGTGCCAGCACTGCGGACAGGGAGGGAAAACTGTTTTTT
>TRBD1|TRBV6-5|NA|TRBJ1-1
CASSLGGEGAFF
TGTGCCAGCAGTTTAGGGGGCGAGGGAGCTTTCTTT
>NA|TRBV7-8|NA|TRBJ2-2
CASSSRSTTGELFF
TGTGCCAGCAGCTCTCGTTCTACGACCGGGGAGCTGTTTTTT
>NA|TRBV7-3|few|TRBJ1-1
CASSSDRNTEAFF
TGTGCCAGCAGTTCGGACAGGAACACTGAAGCTTTCTTT
>TRBD1|TRBV7-8|NA|TRBJ1-3
CASSLAFGPGGEDTIYF
TGTGCCAGCAGCTTAGCGTTTGGCCCAGGGGGCGAGGACACCATATATTTT
>NA|TRBV19|few|TRBJ1-2
CASSITGIGYGYTF
TGTGCCAGTAGTATAACCGGGATTGGCTATGGCTACACCTTC
>NA|TRBV7-2|NA|TRBJ1-2
CASSLGGGYNYGYTF
TGTGCCAGCAGCTTAGGGGGGGGCTACAACTATGGCTACACCTTC
>TRBD2|TRBV20-1|once|TRBJ2-5
CSASSASGAQETQYF
TGCAGTGCTAGTAGTGCTAGCGGGGCGCAAGAGACCCAGTACTTC
>TRBD1|TRBV3-1/TRBV3-2|NA|TRBJ2-1
CASSYPGQGSYEQFF
TGTGCCAGCAGTTACCCGGGACAGGGTAGCTATGAGCAGTTCTTC
>TRBD1|TRBV6-2/TRBV6-3|once|TRBJ2-7
CASSYGQGAVEQYF
TGTGCCAGCAGTTACGGGCAGGGGGCCGTCGAGCAGTACTTC
>TRBD1|TRBV2|NA|TRBJ1-1
CAGQRTGWSTEAFF
TGTGCCGGACAAAGGACAGGGTGGAGCACTGAAGCTTTCTTT
>NA|TRBV4-1|NA|TRBJ1-5
CASSQEGQYSNQPQHF
TGCGCCAGCAGCCAAGAAGGACAGTATAGCAATCAGCCCCAGCATTTT
>TRBD2|TRBV3-1/TRBV3-2|NA|TRBJ2-1
CASSLPLAGDKNEQFF
TGTGCCAGCAGCCTCCCTCTAGCGGGAGATAAGAATGAGCAGTTCTTC
>NA|TRBV2|NA|TRBJ1-3
CASSGQLQGNTIYF
TGTGCCAGCAGTGGGCAGCTACAGGGAAACACCATATATTTT
>TRBD1|TRBV19|NA|TRBJ1-2
CASSTTGTGGEGYGYTF
TGTGCCAGTAGTACGACCGGGACAGGGGGCGAGGGCTATGGCTACACCTTC
>TRBD1|TRBV5-5|NA|TRBJ2-7
CASSLEPYRGSYEQYF
TGTGCCAGCAGCTTGGAACCCTACAGGGGTTCCTACGAGCAGTACTTC
>NA|TRBV7-2|NA|TRBJ2-5
CASSLMGSVETQYF
TGTGCCAGCAGCCTGATGGGCAGTGTGGAGACCCAGTACTTC
>NA|TRBV20-1|NA|TRBJ2-3
CSSSIRDTQYF
TGCAGTTCGAGCATCCGTGATACGCAGTATTTT
>TRBD2|TRBV18|NA|TRBJ2-7
CASSEGLAESSQYF
TGTGCCAGCTCGGAAGGACTAGCGGAAAGCTCGCAGTACTTC
>NA|TRBV27|NA|TRBJ1-4
CASSPLSTGDNEKLFF
TGTGCCAGCAGTCCACTTTCGACAGGCGATAATGAAAAACTGTTTTTT
>TRBD2|TRBV5-4|NA|TRBJ2-7
CASSLAGSYEQYF
TGTGCCAGCAGCTTAGCGGGATCCTACGAGCAGTACTTC
>TRBD1|TRBV5-4|few|TRBJ2-7
CASSPAGTGYEQYF
TGTGCCAGCAGCCCCGCCGGGACAGGCTACGAGCAGTACTTC
>NA|TRBV2|NA|TRBJ1-1
CASTDSTALEAFF
TGTGCCAGCACCGACAGCACGGCTCTTGAAGCTTTCTTT
>TRBD2|TRBV7-2|few|TRBJ2-1
CASSLTSGAYNEQFF
TGTGCCAGCAGCTTGACTAGCGGAGCTTACAATGAGCAGTTCTTC
>TRBD1|TRBV2|NA|TRBJ1-2
CASRPGGSVYGYTF
TGTGCCAGCAGGCCAGGGGGCTCCGTCTATGGCTACACCTTC
>TRBD2|TRBV10-3|NA|TRBJ2-3
CATGLVGTDTQYF
TGTGCCACGGGACTAGTTGGCACAGATACGCAGTATTTT
>TRBD1|TRBV3-1/TRBV3-2|once|TRBJ2-7
CASSPGTAANYEQYF
TGTGCCAGCTCCCCAGGGACAGCAGCGAACTACGAGCAGTACTTC
>NA|TRBV6-5|NA|TRBJ1-1
CASSGLLNTEAFF
TGTGCCAGTTCAGGACTCCTGAACACTGAAGCTTTCTTT
>TRBD2|TRBV9|NA|TRBJ2-1
CASTPVAGFSPGNEQFF
TGTGCCAGCACCCCAGTAGCGGGATTCTCGCCTGGGAATGAGCAGTTCTTC
>TRBD2|TRBV29-1|NA|TRBJ2-1
CSVEEGGANEQFF
TGCAGCGTTGAAGAGGGAGGGGCGAATGAGCAGTTCTTC
>TRBD1|TRBV19|NA|TRBJ1-1
CASSPGQGGSGSEAFF
TGTGCCAGTAGTCCCGGACAGGGGGGAAGTGGTTCTGAAGCTTTCTTT
>NA|TRBV3-1/TRBV3-2|NA|TRBJ2-7
CASSLYGGGYEQYF
TGTGCCAGCAGCCTCTATGGGGGAGGCTACGAGCAGTACTTC
>TRBD2|TRBV19|NA|TRBJ2-5
CASSIGPSGKETQYF
TGTGCCAGTAGTATAGGGCCTAGCGGAAAAGAGACCCAGTACTTC
>NA|TRBV30|NA|TRBJ2-1
CAWSVPRGNGLGGEQFF
TGTGCCTGGAGTGTGCCCCGGGGGAACGGGTTGGGCGGCGAGCAGTTCTTC
>NA|TRBV7-2|NA|TRBJ2-7
CASSLAGVAGGEQYF
TGTGCCAGCAGCTTAGCTGGTGTAGCCGGGGGCGAGCAGTACTTC
>TRBD1|TRBV4-2|NA|TRBJ1-5
CASSYEVGGLNQPQHF
TGTGCCAGCAGCTACGAAGTAGGGGGCCTTAATCAGCCCCAGCATTTT
>TRBD1|TRBV29-1|NA|TRBJ1-2
CSVGDRGKVIGDRNYGYTF
TGCAGCGTTGGGGACAGGGGAAAGGTTATCGGTGACCGGAACTATGGCTACACCTTC
>NA|TRBV29-1|once|TRBJ2-6
CSVEHRAQGANVLTF
TGCAGCGTTGAACACAGGGCTCAGGGGGCCAACGTCCTGACTTTC
>TRBD1|TRBV19|few|TRBJ1-2
CASRDGQGGVYGYTF
TGTGCCAGTAGAGATGGACAGGGCGGTGTCTATGGCTACACCTTC
>NA|TRBV4-3|NA|TRBJ1-1
CASSQDATRSMGALF
TGCGCCAGCAGCCAAGACGCCACTAGGAGTATGGGGGCACTTTTT
>NA|TRBV21-1|once|TRBJ2-1
CASTFYSARSYNEQFF
TGTGCCAGCACCTTTTATAGCGCCCGCTCCTACAATGAGCAGTTCTTC
>TRBD2|TRBV4-3|once|TRBJ2-1
CASSQDRAGVHNEQFF
TGCGCCAGCAGCCAAGATCGGGCGGGAGTCCACAATGAGCAGTTCTTC
>NA|TRBV10-3|NA|TRBJ1-3
CAISESHRYSGNTIYF
TGTGCCATCAGTGAGTCACACAGGTACTCTGGAAACACCATATATTTT
>TRBD2|TRBV4-3|few|TRBJ2-1
CASSQGGTSDNEQFF
TGCGCCAGCAGCCAAGGCGGGACTAGTGACAATGAGCAGTTCTTC
>TRBD2|TRBV15|NA|TRBJ2-1
CATSRGREGLNEQFF
TGTGCCACCAGCAGAGGGCGGGAGGGTCTCAATGAGCAGTTCTTC
>NA|TRBV5-1|NA|TRBJ2-1
CASSLGATPGFNEQFF
TGCGCCAGCAGCTTGGGGGCTACACCTGGGTTCAATGAGCAGTTCTTC
>TRBD2|TRBV2|NA|TRBJ2-5
CASSVGRGKTQYF
TGTGCCAGCAGTGTGGGGAGGGGAAAGACCCAGTACTTC
>TRBD1|TRBV29-1|NA|TRBJ1-1
CSDGDRDTEAFF
TGCAGCGACGGGGACAGGGACACTGAAGCTTTCTTT
>NA|TRBV6-6|NA|TRBJ1-2
CASIPGLGVYGYTF
TGTGCCAGCATTCCGGGACTGGGGGTCTATGGCTACACCTTC
>NA|TRBV27|NA|TRBJ2-7
CASSSLPGRRATYEQYF
TGTGCCAGCAGCTCCCTCCCCGGTAGGCGGGCTACCTACGAGCAGTACTTC
>TRBD1|TRBV19|NA|TRBJ2-1
CASSRQEGAGYNEQFF
TGTGCCAGTAGTCGGCAAGAGGGGGCGGGCTACAATGAGCAGTTCTTC